This T cell receptor beta chain was recorded in a study of post-analysis software for immune sequencing data. On the study more broadly: Several disease courses (relapsing-remitting, secondary progressive and progressive-relapsing) of multiple sclerosis were included. General study findings and limits: Controls had significantly higher normalized Chao1 diversity than multiple sclerosis patients. About 5 TRBV segments, including TRBV5-6, TRBV5-1 and TRBV20-1, were more frequent in patients than controls. Samples prepared in the same batch strongly co-clustered by F measure.

A word on this clonotype: The target antigen is unknown.

cDNA libraries for TCR beta contained unique molecular identifiers. There were about 0.85 to 10 million T cells, and 480,000 or so cDNA molecules came from them. TCRdb reanalysed the PCR reads using MiXCR and keeps one entry per CDR3 protein. The repertoire holds approximately 630,000 distinct CDR3 sequences, more than 50% seen once, with about 11% in the top ten. The V gene's germline CDR1 is MNHEY and CDR2 SVGAGI. The CDR3 is 13 residues long. The V gene end was trimmed by 2 bases and the J gene end by 10 bases; junction bases not matched to a gene: 7. Sequencing used blood. The clonotype was recovered from a girl aged 2 to 10 with multiple sclerosis. The chain combines TRBV6-5 with TRBJ1-1, with 7 nucleotides matching TRBD1. This CDR3 reads CASSYAGGEGAFF. CDR3 DNA sequence: TGTGCCAGCAGTTACGCAGGGGGTGAGGGAGCTTTCTTT.